This TCR beta chain originates from a study of tumor and adjacent non-tumor tissue in lung cancer. Study results and limitations: Compared with tumor, normal lung showed significantly lower TCR diversity.

Notes on this clonotype: Its antigen is unknown.

Germline V gene sequence: CDR1 MNHNS, CDR2 SASEGT. Losses at the gene ends were 7 bases for V and 5 bases for J; bases not matched to a gene: 14. The CDR3 extends over 16 amino acids. A modified ARM-PCR protocol with three rounds of nested PCR amplified TCRbeta. Each CDR3 protein is one row after TCRdb ran MiXCR on the multiplex PCR reads. The table has approximately 65,000 distinct CDR3 sequences, roughly 60% seen once. No cell sorting was done before RNA was extracted from the tissue. The chain recombines TRBV6-1 with TRBJ2-7; 10 positions match TRBD2. This receptor was obtained from a man aged 45-65 years with non-small cell lung cancer. Sequencing used lung tumor tissue. This CDR3 is CASTRQPLAGMDEQYF. In DNA form, the CDR3 reads TGTGCCAGCACCCGCCAACCACTAGCGGGAATGGACGAGCAGTACTTC.